This T cell receptor beta chain was sequenced for a study of T cell clones after liver transplantation. Overall study findings and caveats: Post-transplant, graft-donor-reactive CD4 TCRbeta sequences in blood dropped significantly in 5 of 8 subjects.

Thawed unstimulated PBMCs were FACS-sorted by CD3, CD4 and CD8 into two populations. The count of this clone is one. What it binds is unknown. Sequencing used immunoSEQ multiplex PCR; TCRdb keeps in-frame clones, though not all of them. The data contain tens of thousands of clones, 80% to 95% of them singletons. V dropped 4 bases and J dropped 4 bases, with 13 bases sitting between them. The CDR3 has 14 amino acids. CDR1 is ENHRY and CDR2 is SYGVKD in the germline V gene. The source material was CD4+ T cells from blood, sampled less than 26 months after liver transplant. This TCR was recovered from a human patient who received a liver transplant. A subset of T cells may come from the graft donor. V and J are TRBV10-3 and TRBJ1-1; tentatively, D is TRBD1 (5 bases). CDR3 region: CAISVGVGGTEAFF. CDR3 coding DNA: TGTGCCATCAGTGTCGGCGTGGGGGGCACTGAAGCTTTCTTT.